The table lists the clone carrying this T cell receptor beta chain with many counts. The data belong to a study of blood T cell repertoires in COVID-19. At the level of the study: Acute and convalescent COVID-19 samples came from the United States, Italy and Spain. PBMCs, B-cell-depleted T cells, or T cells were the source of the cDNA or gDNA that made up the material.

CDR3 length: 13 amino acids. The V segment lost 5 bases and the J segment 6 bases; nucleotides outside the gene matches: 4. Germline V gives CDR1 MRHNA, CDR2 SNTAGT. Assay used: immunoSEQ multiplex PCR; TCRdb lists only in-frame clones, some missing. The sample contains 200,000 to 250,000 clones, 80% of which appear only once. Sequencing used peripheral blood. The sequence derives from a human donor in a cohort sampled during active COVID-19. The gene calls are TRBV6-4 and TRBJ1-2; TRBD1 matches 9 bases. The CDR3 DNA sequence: TGTGCCAGCAGTCGGGACAGGGCAAATGGCTACACCTTC. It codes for CASSRDRANGYTF.